This TCR beta chain stems from a study of beta chain features in type 1 diabetes (dated by TCRdb to 2016 to 2019). The study in broad terms: Mean age, gender distribution, total cell number and subset yield were not different between patients and healthy donors. Across all samples, about 110 million sorted cells were examined, and cell number per subset correlated strongly with RNA yield. The study compared the TCRB repertoires of sorted circulating CD4+ T cell subsets in recently diagnosed type 1 diabetes patients with those in matched healthy donors. Naive and central memory subsets were obtained from all 30 or so donors, but regulatory and stem cell-like memory subsets were isolated from only 8 patients and roughly 8 healthy donors.

The paper's findings and limits, for the study overall: Shorter templates might be favored by PCR, yet because patient and control samples were amplified and corrected together, any such skew would affect both groups equally. The naive, central memory and regulatory TCRB repertoires appeared to resemble one another more closely among patients than among healthy donors. Patients with type 1 diabetes made fewer insertions and deleted more nucleotides at VDJ recombination sites, implying thymic rearrangement abnormalities. Because the HLA sub-analyses included only small numbers of individuals, any influence of HLA type on TCRB rearrangement was left unresolved. Type 1 diabetes patients showed a moderate but significant shortening of TCRB CDR3 length in all four CD4+ subsets. Because cDNA was sequenced instead of genomic DNA, activated cells with high expression could be over-represented, although the groups did not differ in activation or CD3 levels.

From cysteine to phenylalanine, the CDR3 is 15 amino acids long. The only DNA kept is the CDR3, 45 bases in frame from the first base. For CDR1 and CDR2, the germline V gene (reference sequence) lists GTSNPN and SVGIG. At the junction V is shortened by 0 bases and J by 2 bases, with 13 bases in between. From each donor, a single peripheral blood sample of approximately 120 mL on average was drawn into heparinised tubes. Naive, central memory, regulatory and stem cell-like memory CD4+ T cells were sorted on a BD FACSAria II using a panel including CD45RO, CCR7, CD25, CD127, CD95 and CD27. Every sorted population had a purity above 95%. PBMCs were isolated immediately by Lymphoprep density gradient centrifugation and stained directly without culture. So that batch effects would be minimized, each experiment stained and sorted samples in pairs, pairing one healthy donor with one patient. With respect to this clone: Its recognized antigen is unknown. No much larger clonotype is one base removed from it; base qualities were not supplied.

The High Capacity cDNA Reverse Transcription Kit was used to reverse transcribe all of the isolated RNA, meaning that expressed TCRB transcripts were what got sequenced. Deep immunoSEQ sequencing was performed on naive, central memory and regulatory T cell samples, with an average of approximately 3.9 million total reads per sample. Sorted cells were lysed in RLT buffer and RNA was extracted with DNase-treated RNeasy Micro or Mini kits, depending on cell number. Each cell subset was processed separately to prevent cross-contamination, with patient and healthy donor samples processed together. TCRB sequences were amplified from cDNA with the immunoSEQ multiplex PCR, producing 87-bp fragments spanning the CDR3 region. Sequencing of the amplicons was done on the Illumina HiSeq platform. Per the source publication's procedure: Synthetic template baselines were used to correct PCR bias computationally, reads within Hamming distance 2 were collapsed, and singletons that could not be merged were discarded. Reads were aligned to IMGT to assign V, D and J genes, CDR3 length, and insertions or deletions at six rearrangement sites. Within each subset, clonotype counts were normalized to the number of sorted cells before true diversity and Gini coefficients were calculated with the tcR R package. The overlap coefficient, calculated on TCRB nucleotide sequences, was used to measure repertoire sharing. Out-of-frame TCRB sequences from naive cells were analyzed to stand in for the pre-selection repertoire. In its TCRdb copy, this immuneACCESS table keeps in-frame sequences only and misses some clones. Where compared with another copy, unresolved V genes explain less than half of these, and the others have no known cause. The DNA gave D and trimming, while V, J and clone size come from that table. The sample data list about 230,000 clones, and 9.6% of these were observed just once. The leading ten clones occupy approximately 0.035% of the sample.

The rearrangement joined TRBV30 to TRBJ1-2, with the D gene call left open. Sequencing was carried out using naive CD4+ T cells from blood. The sample's cell subset or site label, in plain terms: true naive CD4+ T cells. The sequence came from a woman aged 18-30 years in good health. For the CDR3, the sequence is CAWSVASSANYGYTF. Read as DNA, the sequence is TGTGCCTGGAGTGTTGCCTCGAGTGCAAACTATGGCTACACCTTC.